Below, 30 T cell receptor beta chains from the same sample are listed, as sequenced in a study of blood T cell repertoires in COVID-19. The method was immunoSEQ multiplex PCR; TCRdb's version includes in-frame clones alone and lacks a portion of them. The repertoire has approximately 140,000 clones, approximately 86% of them found once; the top ten carry around 3.1%. Sequenced sample: peripheral blood. These receptors all stem from a woman between 40 and 50 years old with active or convalescent COVID-19.

This rearrangement joins TRBV24-1 to TRBJ2-3; D is perhaps TRBD2 (6 bases). V shed 4 bases and J shed 2 bases, with 18 bases lying between them. Germline loops: CDR1 KGHDR, CDR2 SFDVKD. This CDR3 is 17 amino acids long. CDR3 amino acids: CATSDQIAEKNTDTQYF. The CDR3 nucleotides are TGTGCCACCAGTGACCAAATAGCGGAGAAGAACACAGATACGCAGTATTTT.

The chain carries TRBV7-2 and TRBJ2-2; a weak D match, TRBD1 (5 bases). Per germline, CDR1 SGHTA and CDR2 FQGNSA. The CDR3 sequence is 14 residues long. The V gene lost 3 bases and the J gene lost 2 bases, with 7 bases spanning the gap. As DNA, the CDR3 is TGTGCCAGCAGCTTTGGACACAACACCGGGGAGCTGTTTTTT. Encoded protein: CASSFGHNTGELFF.

The chain employs TRBV2 and TRBJ1-5, with D unclear. Deletions cut 4 bases from V and 6 bases from J, with 16 bases between. Germline V gene data show CDR1 as SNHLY and CDR2 as FYNNEI. This CDR3 comprises 15 residues. CDR3 loop: CASSVGEAGSQPQHF. Written as DNA, the CDR3 is TGTGCCAGCAGTGTCGGGGAGGCCGGTAGTCAGCCCCAGCATTTT.

CDR3 coding DNA: TGTGCCAGCAGTCCAGGGGTGGGTGGCTACACCTTC. It is translated as CASSPGVGGYTF. The genes are TRBV12-3 or TRBV12-4 and TRBJ1-2; possibly TRBD1 for D (6 bases). This CDR3 spans 12 amino acids. V dropped 5 bases and J dropped 7 bases, with 11 bases sitting between them.

This rearrangement joins TRBV11-2 to TRBJ2-1, with D possibly matching TRBD2 (5 bases). The CDR3 totals 12 residues. The V gene's germline CDR1 is SGHAT and CDR2 FQNNGV. V was shortened by 4 bases and J by 6 bases, with 7 bases between the two germline ends. CDR3 region: CASSSGLNEQFF. In DNA form, the CDR3 reads TGTGCCAGCAGCTCAGGACTCAATGAGCAGTTCTTC.

The chain joins TRBV27 to TRBJ2-7; 7 bases agree with TRBD1. CDR1 is MNHEY, CDR2 SMNVEV, per germline (reference sequence). The CDR3 runs 13 residues. After removal of 5 bases from V and 4 bases from J, the junction contained 5 bases not matched to a gene. The CDR3 is CASSPGQSYEQYF. Here the CDR3 DNA reads TGTGCCAGCAGTCCGGGACAGAGTTACGAGCAGTACTTC.

This clone occurred a few times. This rearrangement joins TRBV27 to TRBJ1-1, with D unclear. This CDR3 has 19 amino acids. Germline assignment: CDR1 MNHEY and CDR2 SMNVEV (reference sequence). Trimming removed 2 bases from V and 4 bases from J, with 26 bases in between. Written as DNA, the CDR3 is TGTGCCAGCAGTTTAACCCCGGGAGGCTTCTCACTTATCACCACTGAAGCTTTCTTT. The encoded protein is CASSLTPGGFSLITTEAFF.

This clone has more than one count but fewer than ten. The gene calls are TRBV7-9 and TRBJ2-6; 11 bases are shared with TRBD2. CDR1 SEHNR and CDR2 FQNEAQ come from the germline V gene (reference sequence). The CDR3 is 18 residues long. V lost 5 bases, J lost 2 bases, and 8 bases stayed unmatched. The CDR3 sequence: CASSRTSGGTTGANVLTF. The CDR3 nucleotides read TGTGCCAGCAGCCGTACTAGCGGGGGCACCACTGGGGCCAACGTCCTGACTTTC.

J is TRBJ1-2 and V is TRBV7-2; TRBD1 might be the D (5 bases). Germline-derived CDR1 and CDR2 are SGHTA and FQGNSA. CDR3 length equals 17 residues. The V end was cut by 5 bases, the J end by 0 bases, with 19 bases between. Here the CDR3 reads CASSPRIGARSNYGYTF. In DNA, the CDR3 is TGTGCCAGCAGCCCTCGGATTGGGGCCCGATCTAACTATGGCTACACCTTC.

The chain combines TRBV5-1 with TRBJ2-1; D is possibly TRBD2 (5 bases). Germline lookup yields CDR1 SGHRS and CDR2 YFSETQ. V shed 4 bases and J shed 4 bases, with 21 bases lying between them. This CDR3 has 17 amino acids. The CDR3 loop reads CASSGGPRTQGYNEQFF. Written as DNA, the CDR3 is TGCGCCAGCAGCGGAGGTCCTAGGACTCAAGGGTACAATGAGCAGTTCTTC.

The chain combines TRBV5-1 with TRBJ1-3; D not resolved. CDR1 and CDR2 (germline): SGHRS, YFSETQ. V was clipped by 3 bases and J by 1 base, with 5 bases between them. This CDR3 has 13 residues. The CDR3 region is CASSSRSGNTIYF. The DNA for the CDR3 is TGCGCCAGCAGCTCGCGATCTGGAAACACCATATATTTT.

The chain employs TRBV4-1 and TRBJ1-5, with TRBD1 matching over 8 bases. Trimming at V came to 8 bases and at J to 2 bases, leaving 8 bases not matched to a gene. CDR1 MGHRA and CDR2 YSYEKL come from the germline V gene. The CDR3 consists of 15 residues. CDR3 region: CASRLSGQGNQPQHF. CDR3 nucleotide sequence: TGCGCCAGCCGTCTGTCGGGACAGGGCAATCAGCCCCAGCATTTT.

The CDR3 loop is CASSPGQSMTYEQYF. Here the CDR3 DNA reads TGTGCCAGTAGCCCGGGACAAAGTATGACCTACGAGCAGTACTTC. The rearrangement uses TRBV19 and TRBJ2-7; maybe TRBD1 (6 bases). The CDR3 spans 15 residues. V was shortened by 6 bases and J by 2 bases, with 17 bases between the two germline ends. The germline gives CDR1 LNHDA, CDR2 SQIVND (reference sequence).

The V gene is TRBV29-1, the J gene TRBJ1-5; the match to TRBD1 covers 8 bases. In germline, CDR1 is SQVTM, CDR2 ANQGSEA. This CDR3 has 12 amino acids. J was trimmed by 8 bases and V by 7 bases; bases with no gene match: 7. The CDR3: CSAGQGSEPQHF. Written as DNA, the CDR3 is TGCAGCGCAGGACAGGGATCGGAGCCCCAGCATTTT.

The chain joins TRBV30 to TRBJ1-1; D is unclear. Germline-derived CDR1 and CDR2 are GTSNPN and SVGIG (reference sequence). Trimming removed 0 bases at V and 5 bases at J, with 13 bases between. CDR3 length: 14 amino acids. Written as DNA, the CDR3 is TGTGCCTGGAGTGTAGGAGGGCTCAGTACTGAAGCTTTCTTT. Its translation is CAWSVGGLSTEAFF.

V usage is TRBV28 and J usage is TRBJ1-5; perhaps TRBD1 as D (5 bases). V lost 6 bases and J 7 bases, leaving 10 bases between the germline ends. Germline V lookup: CDR1 MDHEN, CDR2 SYDVKM. This CDR3 is built from 12 residues. The chain's CDR3 is CASRQVGQPQHF. The CDR3, as DNA: TGTGCCAGCAGACAGGTGGGGCAGCCCCAGCATTTT.

The CDR3 reads CASSPLGTAEQYF. In nucleotides, the CDR3 is TGTGCCAGCTCACCCCTTGGGACAGCGGAGCAGTACTTC. The chain recombines TRBV18 with TRBJ2-7; TRBD1 matches 7 bases. CDR3 length: 13 amino acids. CDR1 is KGHSH and CDR2 is LQKENI in the germline V gene. Losses at the gene ends were 3 bases for V and 7 bases for J; bases not matched to a gene: 6. The full variable domain, rest sourced from reference TRBV18 and TRBJ2-7, is NAGVMQNPRHLVRRRGQEARLRCSPMKGHSHVYWYRQLPEEGLKFMVYLQKENIIDESGMPKERFSAEFPKEGPSILRIQQVVRGDSAAYFCASSPLGTAEQYFGPGTRLTVT.

This clone was seen just once. The chain couples TRBV18 to TRBJ2-7; 8 bases are shared with TRBD2. Unmatched junction bases numbered 5, after V lost 3 bases and J lost 1 base. Per the germline V gene, CDR1 is KGHSH and CDR2 is LQKENI. The CDR3 loop spans 15 amino acids. CDR3 amino acids: CASSPLSGESYEQYF. The CDR3 DNA is TGTGCCAGCTCACCCCTTAGCGGGGAATCCTACGAGCAGTACTTC.

The genes are TRBV7-9 and TRBJ2-7; D uncertain. This CDR3 is built from 11 residues. In germline, CDR1 is SEHNR, CDR2 FQNEAQ (reference sequence). Trimming stripped 5 bases from V and 10 bases from J, with 12 bases between. Written as DNA, the CDR3 is TGTGCCAGCAGCATGAGTGAACGCCAGTACTTC. The encoded protein is CASSMSERQYF.

The CDR3 DNA sequence: TGCGCCAGCAGCCTTCGGGCTAGCGGGATTTACAATGAGCAGTTCTTC. It encodes CASSLRASGIYNEQFF. The chain uses TRBV4-3 and TRBJ2-1, with 9 bases lining up with TRBD2. Germline trimming cut 4 bases from V and 4 bases from J; bases unmatched to any gene: 8. CDR1 is LGHNA and CDR2 is YSLEER in the germline V gene. CDR3 length: 16 amino acids.

This clone occurred a few times. The V call is TRBV5-1, the J call TRBJ2-1, with TRBD1 matching 9 bases. The CDR3 spans 20 residues. Germline V CDR1 and CDR2: SGHRS, YFSETQ. Trimming removed 3 bases from V and 8 bases from J; junction bases left unmatched: 24. Here the CDR3 reads CASSSAITYGGTGRWYEQFF. CDR3 sequence (DNA): TGCGCCAGCAGCTCCGCTATCACTTATGGAGGGACAGGGCGGTGGTATGAGCAGTTCTTC.

The chain carries TRBV30 and TRBJ1-6, with 9 bases aligning to TRBD1. Germline V gene sequence: CDR1 GTSNPN, CDR2 SVGIG (reference sequence). This CDR3 is 16 amino acids long. V was clipped by 2 bases and J by 4 bases; unmatched bases: 6. The CDR3 spells CAWSKTGGPYNSPLHF. The CDR3, as DNA: TGTGCCTGGAGTAAGACAGGGGGGCCTTATAATTCACCCCTCCACTTT.

The CDR3 loop reads CASSLAPRGGPPDTQYF. The CDR3 bases are TGCGCCAGCAGCTTGGCCCCACGCGGGGGCCCGCCAGATACGCAGTATTTT. The chain couples TRBV5-1 to TRBJ2-3, with D perhaps matching TRBD2 (7 bases). V gave up 0 bases and J gave up 4 bases, with 18 bases separating them. CDR1 SGHRS and CDR2 YFSETQ come from the germline V gene. The CDR3 consists of 17 residues.

This clone was counted once. The rearrangement uses TRBV27 and TRBJ1-2; maybe TRBD1 (5 bases). Between the trimmed V and J ends, which lost 10 bases and 0 bases, there was a span of 21 bases. The CDR3 runs 16 residues. Looked up from germline, CDR1 is MNHEY and CDR2 is SMNVEV (reference sequence). DNA of the CDR3: TGTGCCACTAAAAGGGAGGGGAAAGGGCCTAACTATGGCTACACCTTC. Its protein is CATKREGKGPNYGYTF.

This clone occurred a few times. This chain connects TRBV5-1 to TRBJ1-1, with 11 bases lining up with TRBD1. From germline, CDR1 is SGHRS and CDR2 YFSETQ. The V gene end was trimmed by 3 bases and the J gene end by 10 bases; junction bases not matched to a gene: 5. This CDR3 is built from 13 residues. CDR3 nucleotide sequence: TGCGCCAGCAGCTCCGGGACAGGGGGGTCAGCTTTCTTT. As protein: CASSSGTGGSAFF. The entire variable domain, with the rest obtained from reference TRBV5-1 and TRBJ1-1, is as follows: KAGVTQTPRYLIKTRGQQVTLSCSPISGHRSVSWYQQTPGQGLQFLFEYFSETQRNKGNFPGRFSGRQFSNSRSEMNVSTLELGDSALYLCASSSGTGGSAFFGQGTRLTVV.

The CDR3 loop is CASRGQPSNQPQHF. CDR3 DNA sequence: TGTGCCAGCAGGGGACAGCCAAGCAATCAGCCCCAGCATTTT. The V gene is TRBV28, the J gene TRBJ1-5; TRBD1 matches at 7 bases. Germline V lookup: CDR1 MDHEN, CDR2 SYDVKM. V dropped 6 bases and J dropped 1; count of bases not matched to a gene: 3. The CDR3 covers 14 residues.

The V gene is TRBV5-1, the J gene TRBJ1-4; no reliable D call. The germline CDR1 and CDR2 sequences are SGHRS and YFSETQ. The CDR3 runs 16 residues. The V gene lost 0 bases and the J gene lost 5 bases, with 14 bases spanning the gap. For the CDR3, the DNA is TGCGCCAGCAGCTTGGCCGGCGGGATGGGAAATGAAAAACTGTTTTTT. Its translation is CASSLAGGMGNEKLFF.

This rearrangement joins TRBV10-3 to TRBJ1-1; D might be TRBD1 (5 bases). The CDR3 contains 15 residues. CDR1 and CDR2 (germline): ENHRY, SYGVKD. The V gene lost 11 bases and the J gene lost 6 bases, with 25 bases spanning the gap. The DNA of the CDR3 is TGTGCCGTCCGCCGGGGCCGGGGGTGGATGGCTGAAGCTTTCTTT. As protein: CAVRRGRGWMAEAFF.

V is TRBV9 and J is TRBJ2-3; 13 nucleotides align to TRBD2. Germline V lookup: CDR1 SGDLS, CDR2 YYNGEE. The CDR3 contains 17 residues. After removal of 3 bases from V and 4 bases from J, the junction contained 8 bases not matched to a gene. This chain's CDR3 is CASSDPGLAGLPDTQYF. The CDR3 DNA follows: TGTGCCAGCAGCGACCCGGGACTAGCGGGATTGCCAGATACGCAGTATTTT.

The CDR3 sequence is CASSGVAGGYEQYF. DNA of the CDR3: TGTGCCAGCAGTGGGGTAGCGGGGGGGTACGAGCAGTACTTC. The rearrangement uses TRBV28 and TRBJ2-7; 11 nucleotides match TRBD2. This CDR3 contains 14 residues. Per the germline V gene, CDR1 is MDHEN and CDR2 is SYDVKM. After removal of 5 bases from V and 4 bases from J, the junction contained 4 bases not matched to a gene. Full variable domain (rest looked up from reference TRBV28 and TRBJ2-7): DVKVTQSSRYLVKRTGEKVFLECVQDMDHENMFWYRQDPGLGLRLIYFSYDVKMKEKGDIPEGYSVSREKKERFSLILESASTNQTSMYLCASSGVAGGYEQYFGPGTRLTVT.